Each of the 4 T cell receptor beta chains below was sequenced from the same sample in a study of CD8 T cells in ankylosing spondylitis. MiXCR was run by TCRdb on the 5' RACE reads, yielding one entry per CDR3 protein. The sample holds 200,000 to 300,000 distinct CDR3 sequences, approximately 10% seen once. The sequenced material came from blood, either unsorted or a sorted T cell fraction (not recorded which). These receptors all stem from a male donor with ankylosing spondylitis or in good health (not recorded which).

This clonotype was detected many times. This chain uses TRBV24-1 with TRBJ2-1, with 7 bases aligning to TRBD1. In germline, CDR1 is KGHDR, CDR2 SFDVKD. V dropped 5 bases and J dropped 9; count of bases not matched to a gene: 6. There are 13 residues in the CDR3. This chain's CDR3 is CATSATGFGEQFF. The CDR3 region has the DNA TGTGCCACCAGTGCGACAGGGTTCGGTGAGCAGTTCTTC.

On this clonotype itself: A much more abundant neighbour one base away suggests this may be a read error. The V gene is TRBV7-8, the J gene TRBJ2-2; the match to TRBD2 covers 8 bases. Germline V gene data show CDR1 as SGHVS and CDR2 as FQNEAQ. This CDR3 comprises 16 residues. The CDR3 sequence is CASSLFQRGRPGEQFF. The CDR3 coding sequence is TGTGCCAGCAGCTTATTCCAGCGGGGGCGCCCCGGGGAGCAGTTTTTT.

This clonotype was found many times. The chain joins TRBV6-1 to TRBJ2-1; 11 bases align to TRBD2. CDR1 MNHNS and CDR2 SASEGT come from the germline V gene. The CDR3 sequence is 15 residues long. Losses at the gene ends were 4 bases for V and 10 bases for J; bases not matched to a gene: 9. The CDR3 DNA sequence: TGTGCCAGCAGTGGACTTAGCGGGAGGGCCGACGAGCAGTTCTTC. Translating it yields CASSGLSGRADEQFF.

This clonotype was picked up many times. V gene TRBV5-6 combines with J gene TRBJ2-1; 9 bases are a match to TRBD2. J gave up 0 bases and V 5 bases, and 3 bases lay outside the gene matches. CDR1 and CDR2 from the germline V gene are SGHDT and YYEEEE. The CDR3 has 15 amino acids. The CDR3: CASRGSGSSYNEQFF. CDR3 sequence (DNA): TGTGCCAGCAGGGGTAGCGGGAGCTCCTACAATGAGCAGTTCTTC. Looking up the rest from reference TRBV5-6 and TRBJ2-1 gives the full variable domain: DAGVTQSPTHLIKTRGQQVTLRCSPKSGHDTVSWYQQALGQGPQFIFQYYEEEERQRGNFPDRFSGHQFPNYSSELNVNALLLGDSALYLCASRGSGSSYNEQFFGPGTRLTVL.